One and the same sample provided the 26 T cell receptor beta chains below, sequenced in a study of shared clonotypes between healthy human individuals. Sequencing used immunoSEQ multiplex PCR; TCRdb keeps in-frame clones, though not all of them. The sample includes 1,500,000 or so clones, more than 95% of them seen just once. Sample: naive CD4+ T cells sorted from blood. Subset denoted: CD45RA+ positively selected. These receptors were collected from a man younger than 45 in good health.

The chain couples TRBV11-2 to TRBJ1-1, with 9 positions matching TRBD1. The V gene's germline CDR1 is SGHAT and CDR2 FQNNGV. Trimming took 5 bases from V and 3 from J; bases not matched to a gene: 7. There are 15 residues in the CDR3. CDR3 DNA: TGTGCCAGCAGCCAAGTTACAGGGGGCTACACTGAAGCTTTCTTT. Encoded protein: CASSQVTGGYTEAFF.

CDR3 in amino acids: CASSLGSGGSGTEAFF. The CDR3 DNA sequence: TGTGCCAGCAGCTTGGGGTCAGGGGGCAGTGGTACTGAAGCTTTCTTT. The gene calls are TRBV7-6 and TRBJ1-1; 8 bases match TRBD1. Germline loops: CDR1 SGHVS, CDR2 FNYEAQ. The CDR3 extends over 16 amino acids. V lost 3 bases and J lost 5; bases outside the gene matches: 11. Combining the CDR3 with reference TRBV7-6 and TRBJ1-1 gives the whole variable domain GAGVSQSPRYKVTKRGQDVALRCDPISGHVSLYWYRQALGQGPEFLTYFNYEAQQDKSGLPNDRFSAERPEGSISTLTIQRTEQRDSAMYRCASSLGSGGSGTEAFFGQGTRLTVV.

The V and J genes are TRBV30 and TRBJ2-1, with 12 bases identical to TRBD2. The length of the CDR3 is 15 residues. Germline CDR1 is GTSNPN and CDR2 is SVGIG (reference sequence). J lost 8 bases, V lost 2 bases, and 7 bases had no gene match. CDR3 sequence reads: CAWSPLAGGGHEQFF. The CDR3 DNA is TGTGCCTGGAGTCCTCTAGCGGGAGGGGGCCATGAGCAGTTCTTC.

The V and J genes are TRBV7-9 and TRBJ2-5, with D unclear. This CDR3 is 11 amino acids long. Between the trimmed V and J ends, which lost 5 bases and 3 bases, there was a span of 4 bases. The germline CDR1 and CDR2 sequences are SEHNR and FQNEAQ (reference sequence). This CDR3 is CASSAKETQYF. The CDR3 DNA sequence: TGTGCCAGCAGCGCAAAAGAGACCCAGTACTTC.

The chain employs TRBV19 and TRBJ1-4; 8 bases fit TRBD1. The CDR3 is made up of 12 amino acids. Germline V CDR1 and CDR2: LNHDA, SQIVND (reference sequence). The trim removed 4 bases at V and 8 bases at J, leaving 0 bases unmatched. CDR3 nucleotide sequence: TGTGCCAGTAGTACAGGGGGCGAAAAACTGTTTTTT. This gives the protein CASSTGGEKLFF.

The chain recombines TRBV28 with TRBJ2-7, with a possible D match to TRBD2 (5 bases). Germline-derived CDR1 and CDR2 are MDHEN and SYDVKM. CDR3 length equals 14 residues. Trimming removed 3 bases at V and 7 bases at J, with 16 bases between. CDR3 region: CASSLDAAGGEQYF. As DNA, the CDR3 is TGTGCCAGCAGTTTGGACGCCGCCGGCGGGGAGCAGTACTTC.

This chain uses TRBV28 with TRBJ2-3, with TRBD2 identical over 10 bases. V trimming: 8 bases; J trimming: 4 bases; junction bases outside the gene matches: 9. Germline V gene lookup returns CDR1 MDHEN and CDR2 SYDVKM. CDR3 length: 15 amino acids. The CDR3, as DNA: TGTGCCAGCCACAGGAGCGGGAGGGCCTCAGATACGCAGTATTTT. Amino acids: CASHRSGRASDTQYF.

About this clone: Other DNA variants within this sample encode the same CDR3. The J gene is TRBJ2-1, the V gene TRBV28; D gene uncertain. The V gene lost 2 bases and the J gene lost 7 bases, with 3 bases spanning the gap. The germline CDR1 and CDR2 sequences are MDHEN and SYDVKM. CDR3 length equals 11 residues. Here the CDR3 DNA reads TGTGCCAGCAGTTTACGGAATGAGCAGTTCTTC. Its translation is CASSLRNEQFF.

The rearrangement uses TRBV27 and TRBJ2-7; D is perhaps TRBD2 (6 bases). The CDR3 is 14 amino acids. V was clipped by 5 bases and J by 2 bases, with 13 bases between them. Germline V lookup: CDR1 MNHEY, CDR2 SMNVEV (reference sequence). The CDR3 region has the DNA TGTGCCAGCAGTCCCCAGCGGGCAACCTACGAGCAGTACTTC. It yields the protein CASSPQRATYEQYF.

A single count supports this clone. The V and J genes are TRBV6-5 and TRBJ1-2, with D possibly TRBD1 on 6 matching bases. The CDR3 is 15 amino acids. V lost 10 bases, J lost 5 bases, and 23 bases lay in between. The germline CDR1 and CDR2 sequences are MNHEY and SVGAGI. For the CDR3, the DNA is TGTGCCACCAAGGGGGGAACCCGGGACATATATGGCTACACCTTC. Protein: CATKGGTRDIYGYTF.

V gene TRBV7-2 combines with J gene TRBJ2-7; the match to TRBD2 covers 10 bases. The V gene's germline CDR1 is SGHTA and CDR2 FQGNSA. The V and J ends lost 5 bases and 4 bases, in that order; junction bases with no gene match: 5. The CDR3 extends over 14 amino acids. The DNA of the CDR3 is TGTGCCAGCAGCCCCCCGGGACTAGCGTACGAGCAGTACTTC. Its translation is CASSPPGLAYEQYF.

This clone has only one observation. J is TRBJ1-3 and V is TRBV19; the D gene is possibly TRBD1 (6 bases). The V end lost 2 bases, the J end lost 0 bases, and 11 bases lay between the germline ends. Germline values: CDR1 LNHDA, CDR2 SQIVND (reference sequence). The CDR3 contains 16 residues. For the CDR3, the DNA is TGTGCCAGTAGTATACCGACAGGACTCTCTGGAAACACCATATATTTT. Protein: CASSIPTGLSGNTIYF.

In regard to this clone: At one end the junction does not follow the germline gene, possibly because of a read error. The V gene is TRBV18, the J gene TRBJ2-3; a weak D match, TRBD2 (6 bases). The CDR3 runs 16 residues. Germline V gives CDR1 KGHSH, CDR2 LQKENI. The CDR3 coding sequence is TGTGCCAGCTCACCCTTGGCTCGTACTAGCACGGATACGCAGTATTTT. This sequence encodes CASSPLARTSTDTQYF.

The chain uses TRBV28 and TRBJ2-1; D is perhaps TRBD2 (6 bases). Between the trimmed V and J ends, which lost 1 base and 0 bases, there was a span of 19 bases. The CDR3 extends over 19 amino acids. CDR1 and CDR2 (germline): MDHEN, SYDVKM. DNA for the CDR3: TGTGCCAGCAGTTTATTTTCGGGTCGGCGGCGGGGCTCCTACAATGAGCAGTTCTTC. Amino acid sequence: CASSLFSGRRRGSYNEQFF.

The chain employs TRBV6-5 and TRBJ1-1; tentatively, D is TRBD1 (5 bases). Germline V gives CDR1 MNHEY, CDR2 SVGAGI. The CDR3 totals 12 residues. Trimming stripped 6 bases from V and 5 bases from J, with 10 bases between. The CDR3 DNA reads TGTGCCAGCAGCCGTGAGGGGACTGAAGCTTTCTTT. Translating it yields CASSREGTEAFF.

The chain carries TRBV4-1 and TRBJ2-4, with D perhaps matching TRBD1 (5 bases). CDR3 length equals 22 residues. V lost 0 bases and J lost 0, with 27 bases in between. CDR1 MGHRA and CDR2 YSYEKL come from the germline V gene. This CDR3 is CASSQDLLQGKASRLAKNIQYF. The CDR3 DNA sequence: TGCGCCAGCAGCCAAGATCTTCTCCAGGGAAAAGCCTCCCGTCTAGCCAAAAACATTCAGTACTTC.

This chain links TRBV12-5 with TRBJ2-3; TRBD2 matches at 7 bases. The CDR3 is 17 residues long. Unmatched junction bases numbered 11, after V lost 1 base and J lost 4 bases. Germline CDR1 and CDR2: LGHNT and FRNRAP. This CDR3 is CASGLGQGLLAADTQYF. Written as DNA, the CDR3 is TGTGCTAGTGGTTTGGGGCAGGGACTACTGGCAGCAGATACGCAGTATTTT. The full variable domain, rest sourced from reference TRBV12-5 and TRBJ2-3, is DARVTQTPRHKVTEMGQEVTMRCQPILGHNTVFWYRQTMMQGLELLAYFRNRAPLDDSGMPKDRFSAEMPDATLATLKIQPSEPRDSAVYFCASGLGQGLLAADTQYFGPGTRLTVL.

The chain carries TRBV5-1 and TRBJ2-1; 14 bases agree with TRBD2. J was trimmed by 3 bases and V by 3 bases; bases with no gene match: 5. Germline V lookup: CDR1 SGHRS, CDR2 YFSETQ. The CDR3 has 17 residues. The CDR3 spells CASSWGLAGAGYNEQFF. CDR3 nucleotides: TGCGCCAGCAGCTGGGGACTAGCGGGAGCCGGCTACAATGAGCAGTTCTTC.

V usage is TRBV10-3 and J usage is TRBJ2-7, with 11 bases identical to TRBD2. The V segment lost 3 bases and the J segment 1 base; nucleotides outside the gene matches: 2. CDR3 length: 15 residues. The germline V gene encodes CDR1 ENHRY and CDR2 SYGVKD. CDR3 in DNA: TGTGCCATCAGTGACACTAGCGGGAGTTCCTACGAGCAGTACTTC. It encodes CAISDTSGSSYEQYF.

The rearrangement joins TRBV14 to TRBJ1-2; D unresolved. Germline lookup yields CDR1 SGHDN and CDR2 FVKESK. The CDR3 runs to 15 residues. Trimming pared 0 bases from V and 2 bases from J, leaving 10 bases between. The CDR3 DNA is TGTGCCAGCAGCCAAGACCAGGTTCCCAACTATGGCTACACCTTC. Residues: CASSQDQVPNYGYTF.

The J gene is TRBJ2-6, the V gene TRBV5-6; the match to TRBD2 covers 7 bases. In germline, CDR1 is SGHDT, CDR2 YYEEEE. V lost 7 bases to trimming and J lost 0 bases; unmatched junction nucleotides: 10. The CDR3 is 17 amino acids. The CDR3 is CASAQRDAYSGANVLTF. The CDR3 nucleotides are TGTGCCAGCGCCCAGCGGGACGCATACTCTGGGGCCAACGTCCTGACTTTC.

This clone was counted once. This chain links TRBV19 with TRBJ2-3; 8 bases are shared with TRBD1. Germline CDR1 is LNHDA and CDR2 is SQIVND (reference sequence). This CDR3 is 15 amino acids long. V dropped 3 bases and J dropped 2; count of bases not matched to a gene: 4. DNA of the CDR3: TGTGCCAGTAGTATTGGGGGACAGGCCACAGATACGCAGTATTTT. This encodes CASSIGGQATDTQYF.

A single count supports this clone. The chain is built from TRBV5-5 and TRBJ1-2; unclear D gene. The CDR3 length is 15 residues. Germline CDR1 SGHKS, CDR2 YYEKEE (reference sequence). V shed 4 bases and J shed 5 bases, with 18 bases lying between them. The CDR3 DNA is TGTGCCAGCAGCGGGAATGGGAAGTGGAGATATGGCTACACCTTC. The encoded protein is CASSGNGKWRYGYTF.

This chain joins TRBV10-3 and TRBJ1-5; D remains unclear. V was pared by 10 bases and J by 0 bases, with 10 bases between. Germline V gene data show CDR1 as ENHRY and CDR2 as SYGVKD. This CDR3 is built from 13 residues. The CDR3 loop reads CATATYSNQPQHF. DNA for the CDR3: TGTGCCACCGCAACTTATAGCAATCAGCCCCAGCATTTT.

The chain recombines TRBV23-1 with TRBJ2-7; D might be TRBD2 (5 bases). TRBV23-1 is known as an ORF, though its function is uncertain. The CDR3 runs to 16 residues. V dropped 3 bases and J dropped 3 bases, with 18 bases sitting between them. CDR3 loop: CASSQSNPTGDYEQYF. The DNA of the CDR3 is TGCGCCAGCAGTCAGAGTAACCCGACCGGGGACTACGAGCAGTACTTC.

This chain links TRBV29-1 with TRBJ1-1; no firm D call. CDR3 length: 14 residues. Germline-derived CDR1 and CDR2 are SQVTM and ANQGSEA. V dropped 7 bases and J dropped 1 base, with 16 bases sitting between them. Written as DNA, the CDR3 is TGCAGCGCCGCGGGCAGGTTAGAGAACACTGAAGCTTTCTTT. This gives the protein CSAAGRLENTEAFF.